The 31 T cell receptor beta chains presented below share a single source sample, sequenced in a study of vaccination effects on CD4 cells after COVID-19. These receptors lack a known antigen. Sequenced by immunoSEQ multiplex PCR; TCRdb stores in-frame clones only, minus some. The table lists around 32,000 clones, 72% of them singletons. Viral peptide pool expansion of antigen-specific CD4+ T cells preceded sequencing in the ViraFEST assay. Culturing for around ten days preceded CD4+ T cell isolation. Participants completed two doses of the BNT162b2 or mRNA-1273 vaccine. Sequenced material: CD4+ T cells from PBMCs cultured with HCoV-229E spike peptides, taken after COVID-19 vaccination. Source of these receptors: a human donor who received a COVID-19 vaccine.

As DNA, the CDR3 is TGCAGCGTTGACGAGGGGAACCGTGAAAAACTGTTTTTT. This gives the protein CSVDEGNREKLFF. The chain uses TRBV29-1 and TRBJ1-4; D may be TRBD1 (5 bases). CDR1 and CDR2 (germline): SQVTM, ANQGSEA. The CDR3 contains 13 residues. The V end lost 3 bases, the J end lost 7 bases, and 12 bases lay between the germline ends.

The V gene is TRBV2, the J gene TRBJ1-2; no firm D call. V lost 3 bases, J lost 1 base, and 6 bases lay in between. The germline CDR1 and CDR2 sequences are SNHLY and FYNNEI. CDR3 size: 13 residues. The CDR3: CASSDMGNYGYTF. CDR3 sequence (DNA): TGTGCCAGCAGTGACATGGGTAACTATGGCTACACCTTC.

The V and J genes are TRBV10-3 and TRBJ2-7, with a tentative D call TRBD2 (5 bases). V was shortened by 11 bases and J by 5 bases, with 10 bases between the two germline ends. The length of the CDR3 is 10 residues. The germline V gene encodes CDR1 ENHRY and CDR2 SYGVKD. CDR3 amino acids: CAVGGDEQYF. DNA of the CDR3: TGTGCCGTAGGAGGAGACGAGCAGTACTTC.

The chain is built from TRBV27 and TRBJ1-5, with D perhaps TRBD1 (5 bases). Trimming took off 6 bases at V and 2 bases at J, with 8 bases between the two ends. The germline CDR1 and CDR2 sequences are MNHEY and SMNVEV (reference sequence). The CDR3 has 13 amino acids. The CDR3 loop reads CASSRAGNQPQHF. The CDR3 nucleotides are TGTGCCAGCAGCAGGGCGGGCAATCAGCCCCAGCATTTT.

A word on this clone: The same CDR3 also results from other DNA sequences found in this sample. The chain recombines TRBV6-5 with TRBJ2-3; D is unresolved. CDR1 is MNHEY and CDR2 is SVGAGI in the germline V gene. Trimming stripped 4 bases from V and 6 bases from J, with 5 bases between. This CDR3 is built from 11 residues. The CDR3 is CASSLSDTQYF. The CDR3 DNA reads TGTGCCAGCAGTTTAAGCGATACGCAGTATTTT.

The rearrangement links TRBV24-1 to TRBJ2-7; 7 nucleotides line up with TRBD1. V shed 4 bases and J 5 bases; nucleotides not matched to a gene: 7. Germline loops: CDR1 KGHDR, CDR2 SFDVKD. This CDR3 has 14 residues. CDR3 in DNA: TGTGCCACCAGTGAGAGTACAGGGGCAGACGAGCAGTACTTC. Translating it yields CATSESTGADEQYF.

The chain carries TRBV3-1 (or the pseudogene TRBV3-2) and TRBJ2-1; D is unclear. The CDR3 loop spans 13 amino acids. V was cut by 1 base and J by 7 bases, with 8 bases left in between. Germline V gene lookup returns CDR1 LGHDT and CDR2 YNNKEL (reference sequence). The DNA of the CDR3 is TGTGCCAGCAGCCAAGTGATCGGAAATGAGCAGTTCTTC. This sequence encodes CASSQVIGNEQFF.

J is TRBJ1-4 and V is TRBV6-5; 7 positions agree with TRBD1. The germline CDR1 and CDR2 sequences are MNHEY and SVGAGI. The length of the CDR3 is 14 residues. V trimming: 7 bases; J trimming: 11 bases; junction bases outside the gene matches: 13. In nucleotides, the CDR3 is TGTGCCAGCACCCCGGACAGGCCCCTTGAGAAACTGTTTTTT. Translated, it gives CASTPDRPLEKLFF.

This clone was picked up a small number of times. The chain employs TRBV6-5 and TRBJ1-2; 11 bases are shared with TRBD1. V gave up 6 bases and J gave up 4 bases; unmatched junction bases: 4. This CDR3 region has 14 residues. Per germline, CDR1 MNHEY and CDR2 SVGAGI. Written as DNA, the CDR3 is TGTGCCAGCAGGAGGGGACAGGGGGTCTATGGCTACACCTTC. This codes for CASRRGQGVYGYTF.

The rearrangement joins TRBV5-1 to TRBJ2-7; 9 nucleotides agree with TRBD1. The trim removed 4 bases at V and 2 bases at J, leaving 13 bases unmatched. The germline CDR1 and CDR2 sequences are SGHRS and YFSETQ. CDR3 size: 17 residues. Here the CDR3 reads CASSTRSGQGFPYEQYF. CDR3 in DNA: TGCGCCAGCAGCACAAGATCGGGACAGGGCTTCCCCTACGAGCAGTACTTC.

The chain recombines TRBV5-1 with TRBJ2-7, with a weak D call TRBD1 (6 bases). V was shortened by 4 bases and J by 0 bases, with 11 bases between the two germline ends. CDR1 is SGHRS, CDR2 YFSETQ, per germline. This CDR3 comprises 14 residues. In DNA form, the CDR3 reads TGCGCCAGCAGCCCCGGGACACACTCCTACGAGCAGTACTTC. Its translation: CASSPGTHSYEQYF.

The chain has TRBV29-1 and TRBJ1-2; D gene uncertain. V shed 4 bases and J shed 4 bases, with 10 bases lying between them. Germline loops: CDR1 SQVTM, CDR2 ANQGSEA. The length of the CDR3 is 12 residues. This CDR3 is CSVGRAGYGYTF. Written as DNA, the CDR3 is TGCAGCGTTGGGAGGGCAGGCTATGGCTACACCTTC. The whole variable domain, filled in from reference TRBV29-1 and TRBJ1-2, reads SAVISQKPSRDICQRGTSLTIQCQVDSQVTMMFWYRQQPGQSLTLIATANQGSEATYESGFVIDKFPISRPNLTFSTLTVSNMSPEDSSIYLCSVGRAGYGYTFGSGTRLTVV.

The rearrangement links TRBV6-5 to TRBJ2-1; TRBD2 is a possible D gene (5 bases). The V gene's germline CDR1 is MNHEY and CDR2 SVGAGI. This CDR3 region has 15 residues. V gave up 6 bases and J gave up 0 bases, with 12 bases separating them. The CDR3 coding sequence is TGTGCCAGCAGACTTAGCGTCTCCTCCTACAATGAGCAGTTCTTC. It codes for CASRLSVSSYNEQFF.

V gene TRBV7-2 combines with J gene TRBJ2-1, with 7 bases identical to TRBD2. This CDR3 comprises 15 residues. Trimming cost V 4 bases and J 2 bases; bases outside gene matches: 5. Looked up from germline, CDR1 is SGHTA and CDR2 is FQGNSA. This CDR3 is CASSYVGGAYNEQFF. The CDR3, as DNA: TGTGCCAGCAGCTACGTTGGGGGGGCCTACAATGAGCAGTTCTTC.

The chain combines TRBV19 with TRBJ1-5; unclear D gene. Trimming removed 2 bases from V and 4 bases from J, with 9 bases in between. The CDR3 has 14 residues. Germline V gives CDR1 LNHDA, CDR2 SQIVND (reference sequence). Here the CDR3 reads CASSIRVPNQPQHF. The CDR3 coding sequence is TGTGCCAGTAGTATAAGGGTCCCTAATCAGCCCCAGCATTTT.

The rearrangement uses TRBV18 and TRBJ2-5; 11 nucleotides line up with TRBD2. The junction had 0 bases not matched to a gene; V was cut back by 0 bases and J by 3 bases. This CDR3 is 15 amino acids long. The germline V gene encodes CDR1 KGHSH and CDR2 LQKENI. CDR3 DNA: TGTGCCAGCTCACCACCGGGACTAGCGGAAGAGACCCAGTACTTC. Amino acids: CASSPPGLAEETQYF.

The chain recombines TRBV5-4 with TRBJ2-3; TRBD2 matches 9 bases. The CDR3 runs 16 residues. CDR1 and CDR2 (germline): SGHNT, YYREEE (reference sequence). With 0 bases clipped from V and 8 bases from J, the junction kept 10 bases outside the gene matches. CDR3 bases: TGTGCCAGCAGCTTGGAGCTTAGCGGGAGCTTAGGTACGCAGTATTTT. As protein: CASSLELSGSLGTQYF.

This chain connects TRBV27 to TRBJ2-5, with 12 bases fitting TRBD1. CDR3 length: 15 amino acids. Germline lookup yields CDR1 MNHEY and CDR2 SMNVEV (reference sequence). V was pared by 6 bases and J by 5 bases, with 7 bases of the junction left unmatched. The CDR3 coding sequence is TGTGCCAGCAGCCCGGGACAGGGGGCTTGGGAGACCCAGTACTTC. Translation gives CASSPGQGAWETQYF.

A single count supports this clone. The chain's CDR3 is CASSLAMTMDQPQHF. CDR3 nucleotides: TGTGCCAGCAGCTTAGCGATGACGATGGATCAGCCCCAGCATTTT. V usage is TRBV7-9 and J usage is TRBJ1-5, with D hard to call. The germline V gene encodes CDR1 SEHNR and CDR2 FQNEAQ (reference sequence). V gave up 0 bases and J gave up 5 bases, with 11 bases separating them. The CDR3 totals 15 residues. Combining the CDR3 with reference TRBV7-9 and TRBJ1-5 gives the whole variable domain DTGVSQNPRHKITKRGQNVTFRCDPISEHNRLYWYRQTLGQGPEFLTYFQNEAQLEKSRLLSDRFSAERPKGSFSTLEIQRTEQGDSAMYLCASSLAMTMDQPQHFGDGTRLSIL.

The genes are TRBV6-5 and TRBJ1-5, with 11 bases identical to TRBD1. Germline CDR1 and CDR2: MNHEY and SVGAGI. The V gene end was trimmed by 7 bases and the J gene end by 6 bases; junction bases not matched to a gene: 5. This CDR3 is built from 14 residues. The CDR3 protein is CASTGQGAGQPQHF. The CDR3 region has the DNA TGTGCCAGCACTGGACAGGGGGCAGGTCAGCCCCAGCATTTT.

The CDR3 loop reads CASNTPGQAEGYTF. The CDR3 region has the DNA TGTGCCAGTAACACTCCGGGACAGGCGGAAGGCTACACCTTC. The chain employs TRBV19 and TRBJ1-2, with 8 positions matching TRBD1. Germline V lookup: CDR1 LNHDA, CDR2 SQIVND (reference sequence). The junction had 12 bases not matched to a gene; V was cut back by 7 bases and J by 8 bases. The CDR3 is 14 amino acids. Complete variable domain (other parts from reference TRBV19 and TRBJ1-2): DGGITQSPKYLFRKEGQNVTLSCEQNLNHDAMYWYRQDPGQGLRLIYYSQIVNDFQKGDIAEGYSVSREKKESFPLTVTSAQKNPTAFYLCASNTPGQAEGYTFGSGTRLTVV.

The chain carries TRBV9 and TRBJ2-1; unclear D gene. V was cut by 2 bases and J by 6 bases, with 12 bases left in between. CDR3 length equals 14 residues. Germline V gene sequence: CDR1 SGDLS, CDR2 YYNGEE. The CDR3 loop reads CASSVSTPGNEQFF. As DNA, the CDR3 is TGTGCCAGCAGCGTTAGTACTCCGGGCAATGAGCAGTTCTTC.

This chain joins TRBV27 and TRBJ1-1, with D possibly TRBD1 on 5 matching bases. Germline lookup yields CDR1 MNHEY and CDR2 SMNVEV (reference sequence). V gave up 4 bases and J gave up 7 bases, with 13 bases separating them. The CDR3 extends over 13 amino acids. DNA for the CDR3: TGTGCCAGCAGTTCGTCCAGGGTTGTTGAAGCTTTCTTT. It translates to CASSSSRVVEAFF.

This chain links TRBV5-4 with TRBJ2-7, with 9 positions matching TRBD2. The CDR3 sequence is 14 residues long. V was clipped by 5 bases and J by 5 bases; unmatched bases: 8. CDR1 and CDR2 from the germline V gene are SGHNT and YYREEE (reference sequence). CDR3 residues: CASRNPSGNNEQYF. The DNA of the CDR3 is TGTGCCAGCAGAAACCCTAGCGGGAACAACGAGCAGTACTTC.

The chain joins TRBV5-6 to TRBJ2-5; D uncertain. Per germline, CDR1 SGHDT and CDR2 YYEEEE. This CDR3 is built from 11 residues. With 2 bases removed from V and 2 bases from J, the gap between germline ends came to 1 base. DNA of the CDR3: TGTGCCAGCAGCTTTCAAGAGACCCAGTACTTC. Amino acids: CASSFQETQYF.

A few counts support this clone. The V and J genes are TRBV5-6 and TRBJ2-3; D is unclear. The ends were cut back, 3 bases at V and 2 bases at J, with 1 base in the middle. There are 11 residues in the CDR3. Germline CDR1 is SGHDT and CDR2 is YYEEEE. The CDR3 nucleotides read TGTGCCAGCAGCTCCACAGATACGCAGTATTTT. This gives the protein CASSSTDTQYF.

The chain has TRBV7-8 and TRBJ2-1; 10 bases match TRBD2. V shed 8 bases and J 4 bases; nucleotides not matched to a gene: 8. The CDR3 consists of 15 residues. The germline V gene encodes CDR1 SGHVS and CDR2 FQNEAQ. CDR3 in amino acids: CASADGLADYNEQFF. CDR3 in DNA: TGTGCCAGCGCCGATGGACTAGCGGATTACAATGAGCAGTTCTTC.

The chain carries TRBV5-4 and TRBJ1-4, with 7 bases identical to TRBD1. CDR3 size: 15 residues. CDR1 and CDR2 from the germline V gene are SGHNT and YYREEE (reference sequence). The J segment lost 1 base and the V segment lost 4 bases, leaving 4 bases of the junction unmatched. CDR3 loop: CASSPRQGTNEKLFF. The CDR3 DNA reads TGTGCCAGCAGCCCCAGACAGGGAACTAATGAAAAACTGTTTTTT.

This clone showed up just a few times. One junction end does not reproduce the germline sequence, and a read error may be involved. The chain has TRBV6-5 and TRBJ1-5; no firm D call. The CDR3 is 12 amino acids. Germline CDR1 reads MNHEY; CDR2 reads SVGAGI. In DNA, the CDR3 is TGTGCCAGCAGTAGAATTCCCACAGCGGCGACTTTT. Its translation: CASSRIPTAATF.

This sequence joins TRBV19 and TRBJ2-7, with a weak D call TRBD1 (5 bases). CDR1 is LNHDA, CDR2 SQIVND, per germline (reference sequence). The CDR3 has 14 residues. V lost 5 bases and J 4 bases, leaving 15 bases between the germline ends. In DNA form, the CDR3 reads TGTGCCAGTAGTCCCCGTTGGCAGGGTTACGAGCAGTACTTC. It encodes CASSPRWQGYEQYF. Combining the CDR3 with reference TRBV19 and TRBJ2-7 gives the whole variable domain DGGITQSPKYLFRKEGQNVTLSCEQNLNHDAMYWYRQDPGQGLRLIYYSQIVNDFQKGDIAEGYSVSREKKESFPLTVTSAQKNPTAFYLCASSPRWQGYEQYFGPGTRLTVT.

This rearrangement joins TRBV18 to TRBJ2-5; perhaps TRBD2 as D (5 bases). The CDR3 is 14 amino acids. V lost 1 base and J 3 bases, leaving 9 bases between the germline ends. CDR1 is KGHSH and CDR2 is LQKENI in the germline V gene. CDR3 in amino acids: CASSPQLGEETQYF. In nucleotides, the CDR3 is TGTGCCAGCTCACCACAACTAGGAGAAGAGACCCAGTACTTC.